A selection of T cell receptor beta chains follows, all from one sample in a study of identical twins. TCRdb called the 5' RACE reads again in MiXCR, with one record for every CDR3 protein. This table holds fewer than 500,000 distinct CDR3 sequences, about 13% found once. A further study also used this sample, focusing on yellow fever vaccine responses in identical twins.

Source material: CD4+ T cells sorted from blood. These receptor sequences come from a woman in her late teens or twenties in good health. Each CDR3 is given with its conserved first and last residue. Each record gives: CDR3 DNA, CDR3 protein, clone size, J gene, V gene, D gene. A D gene is named only where the DNA matches it firmly. Clone size is given for some rows only: seen once, a few or many times, or a class if the clone is expanded.

TGCGCCAGCAGCTTGCCCAGGGGGGGCACCGGGGAGCTGTTTTTT,CASSLPRGGTGELFF,few,TRBJ2-2,TRBV5-1,.
TGCGCCAGCAGCCAGGGGACTAGCGGGATCACAGATACGCAGTATTTT,CASSQGTSGITDTQYF,few,TRBJ2-3,TRBV4-1,TRBD2
TGTGCCAGCAGTAAGAGAGGGGGGCACACCGGGGAGCTGTTTTTT,CASSKRGGHTGELFF,.,TRBJ2-2,TRBV6-2/TRBV6-3,.
TGTGCCAGCAGTTCTAGGACTACCTCAGCTTTCTTT,CASSSRTTSAFF,.,TRBJ1-1,TRBV28,.
TGTGCCAGCAGCTTAAACCTGTTGGGCGTATCCGGGGCCAACGTCCTGACTTTC,CASSLNLLGVSGANVLTF,.,TRBJ2-6,TRBV11-1,.
TGTGCCAGCAGTTATGAGAATTCACCCCTCCACTTT,CASSYENSPLHF,.,TRBJ1-6,TRBV12-3/TRBV12-4,.
TGCGCCAGCAGCGGGGGACTGAGGGCCTACAATGAGCAGTTCTTC,CASSGGLRAYNEQFF,many,TRBJ2-1,TRBV5-1,.
TGTGCCAGCAGTTACTCGATTCGGCGGGTTTTAAGCTTCTCCTACAATGAGCAGTTCTTC,CASSYSIRRVLSFSYNEQFF,few,TRBJ2-1,TRBV6-2/TRBV6-3,.
TGCAGCGTTTTTTCCCCGAATCCCTCCTACAATGAGCAGTTCTTC,CSVFSPNPSYNEQFF,.,TRBJ2-1,TRBV29-1,.
TGTGCCAGCAGCCGAACCACAGGGGCGGAGACCCAGTACTTC,CASSRTTGAETQYF,.,TRBJ2-5,TRBV4-2,TRBD1
TGTGCCGCGACACGGGAGTCAAACTCTGGAAACACCATATATTTT,CAATRESNSGNTIYF,.,TRBJ1-3,TRBV6-1,.
TGTGCCAGCAGTGAGATCAGGAACACCGGGGAGCTGTTTTTT,CASSEIRNTGELFF,.,TRBJ2-2,TRBV6-1,.
TGTGCCAGCAGCTTGGTCAGTAGCAATCAGCCCCAGCATTTT,CASSLVSSNQPQHF,few,TRBJ1-5,TRBV5-6,.
TGTGCCAGCAGTTTAGCCGGGACAGGGGCTAATGAAAAACTGTTTTTT,CASSLAGTGANEKLFF,many,TRBJ1-4,TRBV12-3/TRBV12-4,TRBD1
TGCGCCAGCAGCTATTTCGGGACTAGCGGAAACTCTGGGGCCAACGTCCTGACTTTC,CASSYFGTSGNSGANVLTF,.,TRBJ2-6,TRBV5-1,TRBD2
TGTGCCAGCGGCTTGTCCAGATACAATGAGCAGTTCTTC,CASGLSRYNEQFF,.,TRBJ2-1,TRBV7-2,.
TGCGCCAGCTCCAGGGGGCAAGAGCAGTACTTC,CASSRGQEQYF,.,TRBJ2-7,TRBV10-1,TRBD1
TGTGCCAGCAGCACGACCTCTAGCGGGGGGCCTCATGGGACCCAGTACTTC,CASSTTSSGGPHGTQYF,.,TRBJ2-5,TRBV12-3/TRBV12-4,TRBD2
TGTGCCAGCAGTTACAGGGGGGCGGCCACAGATACGCAGTATTTT,CASSYRGAATDTQYF,.,TRBJ2-3,TRBV6-2/TRBV6-3,.
TGTGCCAGCAGTTTTGGGGGGACTAGCGGTAGCACAGATACGCAGTATTTT,CASSFGGTSGSTDTQYF,many,TRBJ2-3,TRBV12-3/TRBV12-4,TRBD2
TGTGCCAGCAGCGCGGACAGGGCTATTGAGACCCAGTACTTC,CASSADRAIETQYF,few,TRBJ2-5,TRBV7-2,TRBD1
TGTGCCAGCAGCTTCCTTCCACTAGCGGGAGTTCGGCCCTACGAGCAGTACTTC,CASSFLPLAGVRPYEQYF,.,TRBJ2-7,TRBV11-2,TRBD2
TGTGCCAGCAGCAGGGACGCCAATCTGAACACTGAAGCTTTCTTT,CASSRDANLNTEAFF,few,TRBJ1-1,TRBV7-3,.
TGTGCCAGCAGCCGTCCTAAACCCTACGAGCAGTACTTC,CASSRPKPYEQYF,many,TRBJ2-7,TRBV6-2/TRBV6-3,.
TGTGCCAGCAGTTCCGGGACTAGCGGCATATACAATGAGCAGTTCTTC,CASSSGTSGIYNEQFF,many,TRBJ2-1,TRBV12-3/TRBV12-4,TRBD2
TGCAGTGGTAGGACAGGGGGCATACGCGAGCAGTACTTC,CSGRTGGIREQYF,.,TRBJ2-7,TRBV20-1,TRBD1
TGTGCCAGCAGTGTACGGGATTTGAACACTGAAGCTTTCTTT,CASSVRDLNTEAFF,.,TRBJ1-1,TRBV12-3/TRBV12-4,.
TGTGCCAGCAGCAACAGACAGGGGGCCCGTAGTTCACCCCTCCACTTT,CASSNRQGARSSPLHF,few,TRBJ1-6,TRBV3-1,TRBD1